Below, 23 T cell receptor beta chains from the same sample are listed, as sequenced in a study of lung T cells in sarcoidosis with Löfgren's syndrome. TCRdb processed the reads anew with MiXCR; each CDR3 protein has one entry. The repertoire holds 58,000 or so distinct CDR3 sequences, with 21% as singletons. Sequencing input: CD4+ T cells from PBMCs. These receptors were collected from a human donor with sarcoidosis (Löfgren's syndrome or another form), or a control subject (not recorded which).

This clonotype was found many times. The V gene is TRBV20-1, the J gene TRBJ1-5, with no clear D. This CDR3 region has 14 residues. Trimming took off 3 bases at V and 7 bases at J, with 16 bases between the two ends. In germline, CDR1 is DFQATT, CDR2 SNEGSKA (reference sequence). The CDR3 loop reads CSASPTIGSQPQHF. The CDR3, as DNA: TGCAGTGCTAGTCCCACTATTGGGTCGCAGCCCCAGCATTTT.

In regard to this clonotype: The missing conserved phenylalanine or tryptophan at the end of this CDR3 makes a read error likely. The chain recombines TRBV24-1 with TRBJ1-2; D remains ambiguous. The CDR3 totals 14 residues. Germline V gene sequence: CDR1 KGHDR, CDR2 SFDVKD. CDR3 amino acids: CATSPNPLDYGYTL. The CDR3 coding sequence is TGCGCCACCAGCCCAAACCCGTTAGACTATGGCTACACCCTC.

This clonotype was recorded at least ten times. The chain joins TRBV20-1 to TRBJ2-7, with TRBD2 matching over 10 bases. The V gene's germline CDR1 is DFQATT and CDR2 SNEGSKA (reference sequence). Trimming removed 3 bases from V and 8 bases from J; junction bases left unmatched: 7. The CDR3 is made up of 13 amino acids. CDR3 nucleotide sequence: TGCAGTGCTAGTTACGAGCGGGGGGGCAAGCAGTACGTC. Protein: CSASYERGGKQYV.

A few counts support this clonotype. The CDR3 spells CASSFPGSGANVLTF. For the CDR3, the DNA is TGTGCCAGCAGTTTTCCGGGGTCTGGGGCCAACGTCCTGACTTTC. This chain connects TRBV12-3 or TRBV12-4 to TRBJ2-6; D might be TRBD2 (5 bases). The CDR3 loop spans 15 amino acids. V was shortened by 3 bases and J by 1 base, with 7 bases between the two germline ends.

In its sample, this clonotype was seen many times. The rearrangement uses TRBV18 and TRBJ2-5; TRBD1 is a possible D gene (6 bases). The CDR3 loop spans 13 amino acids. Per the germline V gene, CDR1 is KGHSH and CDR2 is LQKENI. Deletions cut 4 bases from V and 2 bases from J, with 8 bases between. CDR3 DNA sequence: TGTGCCAGCTCACGGGACATACAAGAGACCCAGTACTTC. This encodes CASSRDIQETQYF.

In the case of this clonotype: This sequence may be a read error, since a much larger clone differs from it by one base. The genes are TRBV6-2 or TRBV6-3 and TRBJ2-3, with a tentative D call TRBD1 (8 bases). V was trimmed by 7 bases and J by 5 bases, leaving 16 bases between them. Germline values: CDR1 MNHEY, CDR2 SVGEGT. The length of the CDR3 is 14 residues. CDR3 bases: TGTGCCAGCACCCACAGGGGGGGCGAAGATACGCAGTATTTT. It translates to CASTHRGGEDTQYF.

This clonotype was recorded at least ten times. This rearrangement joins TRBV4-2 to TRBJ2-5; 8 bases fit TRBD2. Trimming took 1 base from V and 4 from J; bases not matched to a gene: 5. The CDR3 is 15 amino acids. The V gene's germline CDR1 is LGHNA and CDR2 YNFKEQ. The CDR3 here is CASSQVSTSGETQYF. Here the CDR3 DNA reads TGTGCCAGCAGCCAAGTCTCTACTAGCGGAGAGACCCAGTACTTC.

The CDR3 DNA follows: TGTGCCAGCAGCTTATCTGGGACAGGGGGCACTGAAGCTTTCTTT. Amino acids: CASSLSGTGGTEAFF. The rearrangement uses TRBV11-3 and TRBJ1-1; TRBD1 aligns across 11 bases. J lost 4 bases, V lost 2 bases, and 3 bases had no gene match. CDR1 and CDR2 (germline): SGHNT, YENEEA. The CDR3 contains 15 residues.

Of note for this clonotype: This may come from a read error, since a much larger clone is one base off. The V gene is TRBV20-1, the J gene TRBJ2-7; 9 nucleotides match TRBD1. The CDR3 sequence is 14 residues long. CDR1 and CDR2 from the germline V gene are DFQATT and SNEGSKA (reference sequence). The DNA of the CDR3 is TGCAGCGCAAACCGGGACAGGGCTCCCTACGGGCAGTACGTC. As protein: CSANRDRAPYGQYV.

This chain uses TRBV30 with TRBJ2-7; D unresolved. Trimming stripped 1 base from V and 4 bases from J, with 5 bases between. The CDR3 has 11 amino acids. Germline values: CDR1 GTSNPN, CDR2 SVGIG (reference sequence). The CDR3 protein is CAWSASYEQYF. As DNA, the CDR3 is TGTGCCTGGAGTGCGTCGTACGAGCAGTACTTC.

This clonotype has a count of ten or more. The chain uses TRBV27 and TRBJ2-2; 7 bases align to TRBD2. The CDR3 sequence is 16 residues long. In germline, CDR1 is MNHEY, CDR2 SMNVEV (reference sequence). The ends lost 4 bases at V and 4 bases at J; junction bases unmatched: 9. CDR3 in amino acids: CASSSLGGGLTGELFF. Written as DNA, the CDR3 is TGTGCCAGCAGTTCCCTCGGGGGAGGGCTCACCGGGGAGCTGTTTTTT.

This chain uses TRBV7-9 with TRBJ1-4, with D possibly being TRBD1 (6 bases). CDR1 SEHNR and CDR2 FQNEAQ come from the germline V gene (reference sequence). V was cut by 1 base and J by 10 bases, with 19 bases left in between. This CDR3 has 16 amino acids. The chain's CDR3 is CASSLGGTGSKGKLFF. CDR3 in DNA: TGTGCCAGCAGCTTAGGGGGAACAGGGTCTAAAGGAAAACTGTTTTTT.

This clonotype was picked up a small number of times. Here the CDR3 DNA reads TGTGCCAGCAGCAAAAATGGGGCCACCGGGGAGCTGTTTTTT. Its translation: CASSKNGATGELFF. The chain joins TRBV12-3 or TRBV12-4 to TRBJ2-2, with a weak D call TRBD1 (5 bases). V lost 6 bases to trimming and J lost 4 bases, with 12 bases between them. The CDR3 runs 14 residues.

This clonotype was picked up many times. CDR3 DNA: TGCGCCAGCAGCTTGGCCGGGAGGGGTAACACTGAAGCTTTCTTT. It is translated as CASSLAGRGNTEAFF. The chain recombines TRBV5-1 with TRBJ1-1; D is perhaps TRBD1 (5 bases). V was shortened by 0 bases and J by 2 bases, with 11 bases between the two germline ends. CDR1 is SGHRS and CDR2 is YFSETQ in the germline V gene. The CDR3 runs to 15 residues. Looking up the rest from reference TRBV5-1 and TRBJ1-1 gives the full variable domain: KAGVTQTPRYLIKTRGQQVTLSCSPISGHRSVSWYQQTPGQGLQFLFEYFSETQRNKGNFPGRFSGRQFSNSRSEMNVSTLELGDSALYLCASSLAGRGNTEAFFGQGTRLTVV.

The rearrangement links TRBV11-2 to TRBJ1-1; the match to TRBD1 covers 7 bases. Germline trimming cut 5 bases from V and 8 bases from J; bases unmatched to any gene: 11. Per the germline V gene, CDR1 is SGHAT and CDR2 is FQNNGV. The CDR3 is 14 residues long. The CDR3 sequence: CASSLIQGNGEAFF. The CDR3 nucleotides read TGTGCCAGCAGCCTTATACAGGGGAATGGGGAAGCTTTCTTT.

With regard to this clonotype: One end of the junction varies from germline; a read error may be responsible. DNA for the CDR3: TGTGCCAGCAGCCAGGGGCGAGTCGAGACCCAGCACTTC. Amino acid sequence: CASSQGRVETQHF. The rearrangement links TRBV3-1 to TRBJ2-5, with a tentative D call TRBD1 (5 bases). CDR1 and CDR2 from the germline V gene are LGHDT and YNNKEL (reference sequence). The CDR3 runs to 13 residues.

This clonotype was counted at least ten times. The CDR3 DNA follows: TGTGCCAGCAGCTTAGGTGGAGCCGGACGAAATGAGCAGTTCTTC. This gives the protein CASSLGGAGRNEQFF. The rearrangement uses TRBV7-2 and TRBJ2-1; D gene uncertain. CDR1 is SGHTA and CDR2 is FQGNSA in the germline V gene. Trimming removed 1 base from V and 7 bases from J, with 14 bases in between. The CDR3 covers 15 residues.

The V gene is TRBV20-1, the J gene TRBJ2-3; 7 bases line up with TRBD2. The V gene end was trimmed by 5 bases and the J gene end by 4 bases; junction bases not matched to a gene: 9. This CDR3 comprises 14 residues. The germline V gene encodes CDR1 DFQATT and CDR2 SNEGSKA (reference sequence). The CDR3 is CSASLTSSPDTQYF. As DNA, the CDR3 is TGCAGTGCTTCTTTGACTAGCAGCCCAGATACGCAGTATTTT.

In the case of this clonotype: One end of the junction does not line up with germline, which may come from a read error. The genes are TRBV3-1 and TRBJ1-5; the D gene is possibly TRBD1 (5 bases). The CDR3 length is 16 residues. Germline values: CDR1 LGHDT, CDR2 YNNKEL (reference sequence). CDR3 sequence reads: CASSQVSGLSNQPQHF. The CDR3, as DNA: TGTGCCAGCAGCCAAGTCTCGGGACTGAGCAATCAGCCTCAGCATTTT.

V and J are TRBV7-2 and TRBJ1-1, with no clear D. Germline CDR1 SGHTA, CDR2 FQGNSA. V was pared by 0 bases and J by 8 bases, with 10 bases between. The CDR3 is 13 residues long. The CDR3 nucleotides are TGTGCCAGCAGCTTAGCGTATGGCAGAGAAGCTTTCTTT. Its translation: CASSLAYGREAFF.

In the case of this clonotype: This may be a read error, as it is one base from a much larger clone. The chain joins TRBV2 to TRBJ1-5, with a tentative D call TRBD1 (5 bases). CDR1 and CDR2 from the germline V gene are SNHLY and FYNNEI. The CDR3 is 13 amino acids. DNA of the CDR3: TGTGCCGGCAGTGTAGAGGGGAGGAAGCCCCAGCATTTT. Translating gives CAGSVEGRKPQHF.

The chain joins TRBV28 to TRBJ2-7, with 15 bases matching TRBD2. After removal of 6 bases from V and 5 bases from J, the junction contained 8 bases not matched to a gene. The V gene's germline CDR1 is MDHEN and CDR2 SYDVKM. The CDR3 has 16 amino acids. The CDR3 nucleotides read TGTGCCAGCAGGGGACTAGCGGGGGGAGGACCGGACGAGCAGTACGTC. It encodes CASRGLAGGGPDEQYV.

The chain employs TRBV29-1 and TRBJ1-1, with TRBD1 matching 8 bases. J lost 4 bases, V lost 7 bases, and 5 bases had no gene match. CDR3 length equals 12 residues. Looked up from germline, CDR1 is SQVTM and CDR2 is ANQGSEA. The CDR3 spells CSAGTGATEAFF. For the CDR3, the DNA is TGCAGCGCAGGGACAGGCGCCACTGAAGCTTTCTTT.